This T cell receptor (beta chain) was found in a study of control samples from healthy donors and cancer patients. Losses at the gene ends were 3 bases for V and 4 bases for J; bases not matched to a gene: 5. The CDR3 has 16 residues. Germline values: CDR1 LGHNT, CDR2 FRNRAP. Clones were read by immunoSEQ multiplex PCR, and TCRdb kept only the in-frame ones, dropping some. The sample consists of tens of thousands of clones, 91% of them appearing once. Sequencing was carried out using blood. The chain uses TRBV12-5 and TRBJ2-1, with TRBD2 matching over 11 bases. The receptor comes from a man aged 25 to 45 in good health. CDR3: CASGLLTSGIYNEQFF. CDR3 DNA: TGTGCTAGTGGTTTACTGACTAGCGGGATATACAATGAGCAGTTCTTC.